A single sample gave rise to the 30 T cell receptor beta chains below, sequenced in a study of T cells in Graves' hyperthyroidism and ophthalmopathy. Amplified regions were TCR beta CDR3 sequences from RNA transcripts. First-round RT-PCR targeting the TCR CDR3 was performed with the HTBI primer set. Via MiXCR, TCRdb re-called the multiplex PCR reads, giving one row per CDR3 protein. The sample records 450,000 to 550,000 distinct CDR3 sequences, less than 25% being singletons. Source material: blood. The receptors come from a woman aged 25-40 years with Graves' ophthalmopathy.

Comments on this clonotype: The DNA is omitted, as the CDR3 cannot be located on it reliably, and the CDR3 follows TCRdb's listing. This chain uses TRBV5-4 with TRBJ1-2; TRBD1 reflects the table's D call only, with no check against the DNA. Germline values: CDR1 SGHNT, CDR2 YYREEE (reference sequence). From its first to its last residue, the CDR3 has 13 amino acids. The CDR3 here is CACSAGQGSGYTF.

This clonotype was counted at least ten times. This chain uses TRBV19 with TRBJ1-1; TRBD1 might be the D (6 bases). CDR1 and CDR2 (germline): LNHDA, SQIVND (reference sequence). The ends were cut back, 4 bases at V and 1 base at J, with 13 bases in the middle. The CDR3 is 15 residues long. CDR3 protein: CASSRSRGPNTEAFF. The DNA for the CDR3 is TGTGCCAGTAGTAGGAGCCGGGGGCCGAACACTGAAGCTTTCTTT.

This clonotype came up many times. The chain links TRBV6-1 to TRBJ1-3; 9 bases line up with TRBD1. The CDR3 is made up of 14 amino acids. With V trimmed by 7 bases and J by 3 bases, 4 bases remained unmatched. Germline CDR1 and CDR2: MNHNS and SASEGT. CDR3 nucleotides: TGTGCCAGCATCAACAGGGGGCTTGGAAACACCATATATTTT. It translates to CASINRGLGNTIYF.

This clonotype was detected many times. This chain uses TRBV20-1 with TRBJ2-5; D possibly matches TRBD1 or TRBD2 (5 bases each). CDR1 is DFQATT and CDR2 is SNEGSKA in the germline V gene (reference sequence). CDR3 length equals 16 residues. Trimming removed 0 bases from V and 5 bases from J, with 19 bases in between. The CDR3 here is CSARDVRAARGETQYF. CDR3 in DNA: TGCAGTGCTAGAGATGTCAGGGCGGCCCGGGGCGAGACCCAGTACTTC.

There are many counts of this clonotype. The V and J genes are TRBV7-8 and TRBJ2-3; unclear D gene. Trimming removed 5 bases at V and 7 bases at J, with 10 bases between. Per the germline V gene, CDR1 is SGHVS and CDR2 is FQNEAQ. The CDR3 has 12 amino acids. The CDR3 DNA follows: TGTGCCAGCAGCCCCCTAGGGAATACGCAGTATTTT. It translates to CASSPLGNTQYF.

This clonotype has a count of ten or more. The chain combines TRBV6-5 with TRBJ2-7; D remains ambiguous. The CDR3 contains 14 residues. V lost 2 bases to trimming and J lost 2 bases, with 10 bases between them. Germline V CDR1 and CDR2: MNHEY, SVGAGI. DNA for the CDR3: TGTGCCAGCAGTTACCTCCCCGGGCCCTACGAGCAGTACTTC. Protein product: CASSYLPGPYEQYF.

CDR3: CASSLVYGGYEQYF. The DNA for the CDR3 is TGTGCCAGCAGCTTGGTTTACGGAGGCTACGAGCAGTACTTC. The chain couples TRBV5-6 to TRBJ2-7; D is perhaps TRBD2 (5 bases). This CDR3 has 14 amino acids. Looked up from germline, CDR1 is SGHDT and CDR2 is YYEEEE. Between the trimmed V and J ends, which lost 0 bases and 3 bases, there was a span of 10 bases.

This clonotype was detected only a few times. The chain joins TRBV7-8 to TRBJ1-2, with D possibly matching TRBD1 (5 bases). Trimming took off 0 bases at V and 4 bases at J, with 12 bases between the two ends. In germline, CDR1 is SGHVS, CDR2 FQNEAQ. The CDR3 totals 15 residues. In nucleotides, the CDR3 is TGTGCCAGCAGCTTAGCATTGACAGACGCCTATGGCTACACCTTC. It translates to CASSLALTDAYGYTF.

This clonotype turned up a few times. The J gene is TRBJ1-2, the V gene TRBV5-4; D is unresolved. V was clipped by 2 bases and J by 2 bases, with 19 bases between them. This CDR3 region has 17 residues. The V gene's germline CDR1 is SGHNT and CDR2 YYREEE (reference sequence). DNA for the CDR3: TGTGCCAGCAGCTTTAGCGTCACGGCAGGAGCAAACTATGGCTACACCTTC. Amino acids: CASSFSVTAGANYGYTF.

This chain links TRBV6-1 with TRBJ1-1, with D possibly TRBD1 on 5 matching bases. With 6 bases removed from V and 0 bases from J, the gap between germline ends came to 11 bases. The CDR3 has 14 residues. Per the germline V gene, CDR1 is MNHNS and CDR2 is SASEGT. This chain's CDR3 is CASRAGNVNTEAFF. The CDR3 coding sequence is TGTGCCAGCAGAGCAGGGAATGTGAACACTGAAGCTTTCTTT.

The chain couples TRBV9 to TRBJ2-3, with D possibly TRBD2 on 6 matching bases. This CDR3 is built from 12 residues. With 3 bases removed from V and 5 bases from J, the gap between germline ends came to 7 bases. CDR1 is SGDLS, CDR2 YYNGEE, per germline. The CDR3 loop is CASSEEGDTQYF. CDR3 DNA: TGTGCCAGCAGCGAGGAGGGAGATACGCAGTATTTT.

This clonotype was recorded at least ten times. The V gene is TRBV2, the J gene TRBJ2-5; 7 bases agree with TRBD1. Per germline, CDR1 SNHLY and CDR2 FYNNEI. The V gene end was trimmed by 8 bases and the J gene end by 2 bases; junction bases not matched to a gene: 5. The CDR3 length is 13 residues. CDR3 amino acids: CASSGQRQETQYF. The CDR3 coding sequence is TGTGCCAGCTCGGGACAGCGACAAGAGACCCAGTACTTC.

This clonotype was observed at least ten times. The chain uses TRBV28 and TRBJ2-5; D might be TRBD1 (5 bases). CDR1 is MDHEN and CDR2 is SYDVKM in the germline V gene. This CDR3 has 13 residues. The ends were cut back, 7 bases at V and 1 base at J, with 10 bases in the middle. DNA of the CDR3: TGTGCCAGCATCAGGGCCGGCCAAGAGACCCAGTACTTC. It codes for CASIRAGQETQYF.

This clonotype has ten or more counts. This chain uses TRBV30 with TRBJ1-1; D not resolved. V lost 0 bases and J lost 1, with 9 bases in between. Germline V lookup: CDR1 GTSNPN, CDR2 SVGIG (reference sequence). The CDR3 runs 14 residues. The CDR3 loop reads CAWSVEASNTEAFF. In DNA form, the CDR3 reads TGTGCCTGGAGTGTGGAGGCGTCGAACACTGAAGCTTTCTTT. Full variable domain (missing parts from reference TRBV30 and TRBJ1-1): SQTIHQWPATLVQPVGSPLSLECTVEGTSNPNLYWYRQAAGRGLQLLFYSVGIGQISSEVPQNLSASRPQDRQFILSSKKLLLSDSGFYLCAWSVEASNTEAFFGQGTRLTVV.

Regarding this clonotype: One end of the junction is discordant with germline, which a read error may explain. The J gene is TRBJ2-3, the V gene TRBV2; 10 positions match TRBD2. Germline CDR1 is SNHLY and CDR2 is FYNNEI. CDR3 length: 18 residues. CDR3 sequence (DNA): TGTGCCAGCATACCGGGCCCGGGACTAGCGCCGAGCACAGGTACGCAGTATTTT. Translated: CASIPGPGLAPSTGTQYF.

At least ten counts were recorded for this clonotype. This rearrangement joins TRBV18 to TRBJ1-1; 8 positions match TRBD1. This CDR3 spans 16 amino acids. The V gene's germline CDR1 is KGHSH and CDR2 LQKENI. V was pared by 4 bases and J by 0 bases, with 7 bases of the junction left unmatched. CDR3 residues: CASSHRDRQLNTEAFF. In DNA form, the CDR3 reads TGTGCCAGCTCACACCGGGACAGGCAATTGAACACTGAAGCTTTCTTT.

The J gene is TRBJ1-5, the V gene TRBV12-3 or TRBV12-4; no clear D gene. This CDR3 has 12 residues. The ends were cut back, 2 bases at V and 11 bases at J, with 10 bases in the middle. As DNA, the CDR3 is TGTGCCAGCAGTTTAATAAAGACCGCCCAGCATTTT. It encodes CASSLIKTAQHF.

In this sample, this clonotype turned up many times. This chain links TRBV27 with TRBJ1-5; D is ambiguous. V shed 5 bases and J shed 2 bases, with 10 bases lying between them. CDR1 and CDR2 from the germline V gene are MNHEY and SMNVEV (reference sequence). CDR3 length: 14 residues. The CDR3 here is CASSSEMGNQPQHF. The CDR3 nucleotides are TGTGCCAGCAGTAGTGAAATGGGCAATCAGCCCCAGCATTTT.

This clonotype was recorded a few times. The V and J genes are TRBV27 and TRBJ2-1, with D tentatively TRBD2 (6 bases). CDR3 length equals 15 residues. V gave up 7 bases and J gave up 2 bases, with 15 bases separating them. Germline V lookup: CDR1 MNHEY, CDR2 SMNVEV (reference sequence). DNA of the CDR3: TGTGCCAGCACCGGATTCGGGGGTACCTACAATGAGCAGTTCTTC. Amino acid sequence: CASTGFGGTYNEQFF.

V usage is TRBV28 and J usage is TRBJ2-7, with 7 bases that match TRBD1. The CDR3 contains 14 residues. Trimming took 7 bases from V and 1 from J; bases not matched to a gene: 7. The germline V gene encodes CDR1 MDHEN and CDR2 SYDVKM. The CDR3 DNA reads as TGTGCCAGCAATACGAACAGGGGTTCCTACGAGCAGTACTTC. It yields the protein CASNTNRGSYEQYF.

The sample holds many counts of this clonotype. The chain uses TRBV7-9 and TRBJ2-2; 10 bases fit TRBD1. Per the germline V gene, CDR1 is SEHNR and CDR2 is FQNEAQ (reference sequence). The CDR3 runs 15 residues. V dropped 10 bases and J dropped 3; count of bases not matched to a gene: 8. In nucleotides, the CDR3 is TGTGCCACCCGAGGGACAGGGGCCTACACCGGGGAGCTGTTTTTT. It yields the protein CATRGTGAYTGELFF.

The table lists this clonotype with many counts. The chain joins TRBV30 to TRBJ1-5; 9 positions agree with TRBD1. Germline V lookup: CDR1 GTSNPN, CDR2 SVGIG (reference sequence). Trimming removed 1 base from V and 5 bases from J; junction bases left unmatched: 0. The CDR3 contains 13 residues. The CDR3 sequence is CAWSGQGDQPQHF. The CDR3 DNA follows: TGTGCCTGGAGTGGACAGGGGGATCAGCCCCAGCATTTT.

Many counts were recorded for this clonotype. The V gene is TRBV11-1, the J gene TRBJ1-5, with 7 bases lining up with TRBD1. There are 16 residues in the CDR3. CDR1 SGHAT and CDR2 FQDESV come from the germline V gene (reference sequence). Germline trimming cut 2 bases from V and 0 bases from J; bases unmatched to any gene: 4. The CDR3, as DNA: TGTGCCAGCAGCTTATTTTACAGGGGTAGCAATCAGCCCCAGCATTTT. Translating it yields CASSLFYRGSNQPQHF.

The chain has TRBV27 and TRBJ1-2; a weak D match, TRBD1 (5 bases). CDR1 and CDR2 from the germline V gene are MNHEY and SMNVEV (reference sequence). V was shortened by 2 bases and J by 6 bases, with 16 bases between the two germline ends. The CDR3 is 15 residues long. CDR3 nucleotides: TGTGCCAGCAGTTTAAGTTGGACCAGGGTTGATGGCTACACCTTC. Its protein is CASSLSWTRVDGYTF.

This clonotype was observed a handful of times. The V gene is TRBV12-3 or TRBV12-4, the J gene TRBJ1-5, with D possibly being TRBD1 (5 bases). Trimming took 5 bases from V and 4 from J, leaving 15 bases between them. The CDR3 contains 15 residues. This chain's CDR3 is CASSAGTRVNQPQHF. In DNA form, the CDR3 reads TGTGCCAGCAGTGCGGGGACTCGGGTTAATCAGCCCCAGCATTTT.

This clonotype was seen only a few times. The rearrangement uses TRBV28 and TRBJ2-7; maybe TRBD1 (6 bases). V dropped 5 bases and J dropped 10 bases, with 15 bases sitting between them. There are 12 residues in the CDR3. Germline assignment: CDR1 MDHEN and CDR2 SYDVKM. The chain's CDR3 is CASSGTPGTQYF. CDR3 nucleotides: TGTGCCAGCAGTGGGACCCCCGGGACACAGTACTTC. The variable domain in full, completed from reference TRBV28 and TRBJ2-7, reads DVKVTQSSRYLVKRTGEKVFLECVQDMDHENMFWYRQDPGLGLRLIYFSYDVKMKEKGDIPEGYSVSREKKERFSLILESASTNQTSMYLCASSGTPGTQYFGPGTRLTVT.

This clonotype has only one observation. V gene TRBV11-2 combines with J gene TRBJ1-3; 7 bases fit TRBD1. CDR3 length: 16 residues. V lost 5 bases to trimming and J lost 4 bases; unmatched junction nucleotides: 11. The V gene's germline CDR1 is SGHAT and CDR2 FQNNGV. CDR3 in DNA: TGTGCCAGCAGCCCATTCCTGACAGGGACCGGAAACACCATATATTTT. Translating gives CASSPFLTGTGNTIYF.

The chain links TRBV6-4 to TRBJ1-2, with TRBD1 matching over 8 bases. The CDR3 totals 14 residues. Germline CDR1 and CDR2: MRHNA and SNTAGT. Trimming removed 7 bases from V and 2 bases from J; junction bases left unmatched: 6. Here the CDR3 reads CASNGQGENYGYTF. Written as DNA, the CDR3 is TGTGCCAGCAACGGACAGGGAGAGAACTATGGCTACACCTTC.

This clonotype has at least ten counts. The rearrangement links TRBV29-1 to TRBJ2-7; D possibly corresponds to TRBD2 (6 bases). The germline V gene has CDR1 SQVTM and CDR2 ANQGSEA. V dropped 7 bases and J dropped 1 base, with 14 bases sitting between them. This CDR3 has 13 residues. CDR3 nucleotide sequence: TGCAGCGCCGGACTATACTCATCCTACGAGCAGTACTTC. Its protein product is CSAGLYSSYEQYF.

V and J are TRBV4-2 and TRBJ2-7, with 7 bases fitting TRBD1. The trim removed 3 bases at V and 2 bases at J, leaving 4 bases unmatched. The V gene's germline CDR1 is LGHNA and CDR2 YNFKEQ. This CDR3 region has 14 residues. CDR3 region: CASSHPDRAYEQYF. The CDR3 coding sequence is TGTGCCAGCAGCCATCCCGACAGGGCCTACGAGCAGTACTTC.